This T cell receptor beta chain was identified during a study of CD8+ T cells in alopecia areata listed by TCRdb under 2018. About the study as a whole: To study T cell clonal expansion in alopecia areata, the researchers applied high-throughput TCRbeta sequencing to both the C3H/HeJ mouse model and human patients. TCRbeta CDR3 regions were amplified by immunoSEQ multiplex PCR with 35 Vbeta forward and 13 Jbeta reverse primers. Scalp clonality was compared across normal scalp (n=4), patchy alopecia areata scalp (n=8), and alopecia totalis/universalis scalp (n=8). On the human side, TCRbeta sequencing was run on scalp tissue and on sorted CD4+ and CD8+ peripheral blood T cells from healthy controls and from alopecia areata patients with either patchy or totalis/universalis disease. RNA came from the PAXgene miRNA kit for fixed scalp, the miRNeasy kit for PBMCs, and the RNeasy kit for mouse skin. Here is what the overall study found, with its caveats: Compared with normal scalp, lesional scalp, particularly in alopecia totalis/universalis, had higher clonality and more expanded CD8+ clones, which suggests antigenic drive. Scalp TCR repertoire analysis is complicated because resident alphabeta T cells in normal human skin are also sequenced, whereas mouse skin is dominated by gammadelta T cells. Shared TCR sequences between patients were less evident than in mice, which may be partly attributable to HLA diversity in the patient population.

Germline trimming: 1 base from V, 5 bases from J; junction bases outside gene matches: 4. Sequences GTSNPN (CDR1) and SVGIG (CDR2) are obtained from the germline V gene (reference sequence). The CDR3 goes from the cysteine to the phenylalanine over 15 residues. Only the CDR3 region is kept as DNA, spanning 45 bases read in frame from base 1. About this clone itself: The antigen this receptor binds is unknown. No base-level quality is on record; no much larger clone is a single base apart.

Library method: the immunoSEQ multiplex PCR assay. RNA was extracted from all samples and reverse transcribed into cDNA, which served as template for TCR sequencing. SuperScript III was used for first-strand cDNA synthesis, primed with a 2:1 mix of oligo-dT and random hexamers. A synthetic immune receptor repertoire was used to gauge amplification bias, and whatever bias remained was removed computationally. The study's processing was this. Raw reads were preprocessed to remove errors, and CDR3 was defined according to IMGT conventions as the region from the conserved cysteine to phenylalanine. To get clonality, Shannon entropy was normalized by log2 of the number of productive unique TCRs and the result was subtracted from 1. CD4 or CD8 identity of scalp clones was inferred by cross-referencing scalp TCRbeta sequences with sorted blood CD4 and CD8 repertoires. TCRdb mirrors the immuneACCESS table, restricted to in-frame sequences. Some clones are absent from its copies; in checked studies, under half trace to an unresolved V gene, and the reason for the others is unknown. V, J and clone size derive from that table, while D and trimming were established from the DNA sequence. The table for this sample lists approximately 130,000 clones; about 50% of them were counted only once. The ten largest clones add up to roughly a tenth of the sample.

Lesional scalp punch biopsies and peripheral blood were collected from alopecia areata patients. PBMCs were separated by density centrifugation and stained for CD3, CD4 and CD8, after which CD4+ and CD8+ T cells were sorted on a FACSAria. Untreated alopecia areata patients were recruited as part of a multicenter biomarker study. For several biomarker-study patients, blood CD8+ T cells were further sorted into NKG2D-low and NKG2D-high fractions. The V gene is TRBV30 and the J gene is TRBJ2-1, and 11 junction bases match TRBD2. This TCR was recovered from a human donor with alopecia areata. Input material: NKG2D-low CD8+ T cells sorted from blood. The cell subset or site label corresponds to: sorted CD8+ NKG2D-low blood T cells. The DNA reads as follows: TGTGCCTGGAGTGGAGAGGGACTAGCGGACAATGAGCAGTTCTTC. Its coded protein is CAWSGEGLADNEQFF.